The source of this TCR beta chain is a study of T cell responses to AZD1222 COVID-19 vaccine. This clone was observed many times. Its antigen remains unknown. V lost 1 base, J lost 6 bases, and 9 bases lay in between. Germline values: CDR1 LNHNV, CDR2 YYDKDF (reference sequence). The CDR3 loop spans 13 amino acids. General study results and limits: Only a handful of AZD1222 recipients, about six in all, had baseline seropositivity. Most donors were white British and more were female, and clonal diversity was possibly underestimated. Repertoires were obtained solely post-peak T cell response. Vaccine-associated CD4 TCRs spanned spike, dominant at 160-218 and 743-854.

Profiled with immunoSEQ multiplex PCR; TCRdb holds only in-frame clones, not every one. The sample carries fewer than 150,000 clones, 84% recorded once. The J gene is TRBJ1-2, the V gene TRBV15; the D gene is possibly TRBD1 (5 bases). The sample was peripheral blood, taken on day 0 of AZD1222 vaccination. The origin of this receptor is an adult in good health. The CDR3 DNA sequence: TGTGCCACCAGCAGAGGGGTGGGGGATGGCTACACCTTC. Translated: CATSRGVGDGYTF.